Reported below is one TCR beta chain. The antigen remains undetermined. The PCR had 60 Vbeta and 13 Jbeta primers. Clones were sequenced by immunoSEQ multiplex PCR, and TCRdb holds only the in-frame ones, with some missing. This repertoire shows fewer than 150,000 clones, 78% found once; its top ten account for 2.5% to 3.5%. The sample belongs to a study of cytomegalovirus exposure and HLA in healthy donors. In the study overall: Roughly 180 million T cells yielded roughly 120 million unique TCR beta sequences, as an earlier analysis found. Study conclusions and caveats: As a later analysis showed, a missense DCLRE1C variant was linked to trimming of TCR beta V- and J-genes.

When sampled, the donors appeared nominally healthy, though they likely had unrecorded immune exposures. Germline lookup yields CDR1 SGHRS and CDR2 YFSETQ. There are 16 residues in the CDR3. Trimming left V 0 bases short and J 11 bases short, with 21 bases between. The V and J genes are TRBV5-1 and TRBJ1-5; D ambiguous. The TCR originated in a male donor in good health and CMV-seronegative. Sequenced material: PBMCs. In DNA, the CDR3 is TGCGCCAGCAGCTTGGCCTCTCAGGCGGGCCTAGGAGCCCAGCATTTT. It is translated as CASSLASQAGLGAQHF.